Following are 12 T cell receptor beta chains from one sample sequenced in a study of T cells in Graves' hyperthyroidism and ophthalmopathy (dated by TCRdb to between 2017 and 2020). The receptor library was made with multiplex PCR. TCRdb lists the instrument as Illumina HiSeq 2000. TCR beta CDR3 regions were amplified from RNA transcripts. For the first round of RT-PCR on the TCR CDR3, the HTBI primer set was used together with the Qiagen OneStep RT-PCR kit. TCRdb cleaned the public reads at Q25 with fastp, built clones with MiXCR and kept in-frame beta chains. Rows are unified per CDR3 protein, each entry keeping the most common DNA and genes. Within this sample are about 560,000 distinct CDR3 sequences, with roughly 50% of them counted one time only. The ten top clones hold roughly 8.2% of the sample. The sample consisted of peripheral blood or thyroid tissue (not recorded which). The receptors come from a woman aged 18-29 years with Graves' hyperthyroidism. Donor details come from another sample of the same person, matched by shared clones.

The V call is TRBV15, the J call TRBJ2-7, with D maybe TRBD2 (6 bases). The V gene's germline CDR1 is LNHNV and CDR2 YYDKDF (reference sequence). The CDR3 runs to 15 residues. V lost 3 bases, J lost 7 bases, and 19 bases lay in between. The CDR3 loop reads CATSSRDSTYNEQYF. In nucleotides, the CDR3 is TGTGCCACCAGCAGCCGGGACTCCACCTACAATGAGCAGTACTTC.

CDR3 bases: TGCAGCTGGACGAACACTGAAGCTTTCTTT. Translation: CSWTNTEAFF. The chain joins TRBV29-1 to TRBJ1-1; D is ambiguous. This CDR3 region has 10 residues. Germline V gene sequence: CDR1 SQVTM, CDR2 ANQGSEA. The V gene lost 8 bases and the J gene lost 1 base, with 5 bases spanning the gap.

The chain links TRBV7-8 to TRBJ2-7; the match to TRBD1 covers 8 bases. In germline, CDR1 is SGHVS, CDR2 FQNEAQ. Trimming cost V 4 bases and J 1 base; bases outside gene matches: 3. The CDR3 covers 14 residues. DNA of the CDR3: TGTGCCAGCAGCTCGGACAGGGAATCCTACGAGCAGTACTTC. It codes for CASSSDRESYEQYF.

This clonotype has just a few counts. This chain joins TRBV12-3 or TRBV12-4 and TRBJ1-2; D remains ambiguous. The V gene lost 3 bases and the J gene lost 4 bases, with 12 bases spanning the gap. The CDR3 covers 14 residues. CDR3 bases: TGTGCCAGCAGTTTGGAATTTGCCGCCTATGGCTACACCTTC. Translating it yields CASSLEFAAYGYTF.

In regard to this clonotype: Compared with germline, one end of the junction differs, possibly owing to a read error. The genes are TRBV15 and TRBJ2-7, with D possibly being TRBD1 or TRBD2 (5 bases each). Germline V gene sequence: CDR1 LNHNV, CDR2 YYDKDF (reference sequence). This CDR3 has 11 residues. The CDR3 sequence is CATSRASREFF. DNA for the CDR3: TGTGCCACCAGCAGAGCATCCAGGGAGTTCTTC.

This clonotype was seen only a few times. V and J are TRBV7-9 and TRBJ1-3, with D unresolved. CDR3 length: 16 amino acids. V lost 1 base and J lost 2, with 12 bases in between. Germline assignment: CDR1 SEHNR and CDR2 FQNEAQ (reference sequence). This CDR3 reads CASSLGPVRPGNTIYF. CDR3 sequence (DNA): TGTGCCAGCAGCTTAGGGCCAGTTCGTCCTGGAAACACCATATATTTT.

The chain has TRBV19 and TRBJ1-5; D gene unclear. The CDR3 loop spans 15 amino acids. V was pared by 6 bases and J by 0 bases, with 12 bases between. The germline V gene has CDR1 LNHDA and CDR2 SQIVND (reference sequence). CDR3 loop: CASRPQVYSNQPQHF. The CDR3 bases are TGTGCCAGTAGGCCCCAGGTTTATAGCAATCAGCCCCAGCATTTT.

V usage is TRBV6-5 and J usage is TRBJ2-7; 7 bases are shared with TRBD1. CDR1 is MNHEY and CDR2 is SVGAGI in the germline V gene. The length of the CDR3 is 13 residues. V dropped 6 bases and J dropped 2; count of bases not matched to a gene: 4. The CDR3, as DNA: TGTGCCAGCAGATACAGGGGAACCTACGAGCAGTACTTC. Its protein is CASRYRGTYEQYF.

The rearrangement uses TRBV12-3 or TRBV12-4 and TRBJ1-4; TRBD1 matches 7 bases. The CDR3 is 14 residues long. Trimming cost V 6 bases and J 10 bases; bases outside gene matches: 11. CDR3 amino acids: CASSATGTFGKLFF. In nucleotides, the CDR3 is TGTGCCAGCAGCGCGACAGGGACGTTTGGAAAACTGTTTTTT.

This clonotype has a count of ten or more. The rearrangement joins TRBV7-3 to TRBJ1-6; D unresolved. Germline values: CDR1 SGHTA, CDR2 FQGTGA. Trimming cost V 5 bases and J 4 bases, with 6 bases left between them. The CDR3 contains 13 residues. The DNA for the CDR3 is TGTGCCAGCAGCGAAGGGTATAATTCACCCCTCCACTTT. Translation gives CASSEGYNSPLHF. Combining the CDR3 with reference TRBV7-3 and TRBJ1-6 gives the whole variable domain GAGVSQTPSNKVTEKGKYVELRCDPISGHTALYWYRQSLGQGPEFLIYFQGTGAADDSGLPNDRFFAVRPEGSVSTLKIQRTERGDSAVYLCASSEGYNSPLHFGNGTRLTVT.

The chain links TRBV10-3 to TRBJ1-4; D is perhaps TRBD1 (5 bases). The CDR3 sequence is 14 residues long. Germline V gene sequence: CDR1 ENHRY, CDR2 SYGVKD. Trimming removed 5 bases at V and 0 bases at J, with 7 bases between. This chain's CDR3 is CAISQTATNEKLFF. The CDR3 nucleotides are TGTGCCATCAGTCAGACAGCAACTAATGAAAAACTGTTTTTT.

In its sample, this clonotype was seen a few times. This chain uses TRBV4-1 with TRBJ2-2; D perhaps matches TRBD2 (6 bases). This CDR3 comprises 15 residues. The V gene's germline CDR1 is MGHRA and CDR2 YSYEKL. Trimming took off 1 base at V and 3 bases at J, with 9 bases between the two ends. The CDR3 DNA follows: TGCGCCAGCAGCCAAGTTATAGCGGACACCGGGGAGCTGTTTTTT. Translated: CASSQVIADTGELFF.